This TCR beta chain was sequenced during a study of control samples from healthy donors and cancer patients. Sequencing used immunoSEQ multiplex PCR; TCRdb keeps in-frame clones, though not all of them. This sample has under 15,000 clones, with 85% to 90% found just once. J was trimmed by 1 base and V by 6 bases; bases with no gene match: 10. CDR1 MNHEY and CDR2 SMNVEV come from the germline V gene (reference sequence). The CDR3 length is 17 residues. The material sequenced was formalin-fixed, paraffin-embedded tissue. The receptor's source is a male donor with melanoma. The chain has TRBV27 and TRBJ2-2; 8 bases fit TRBD2. The CDR3 protein is CASRLPSSGQNTGELFF. The CDR3 region has the DNA TGTGCCAGCAGACTCCCCTCTAGCGGGCAGAACACCGGGGAGCTGTTTTTT.